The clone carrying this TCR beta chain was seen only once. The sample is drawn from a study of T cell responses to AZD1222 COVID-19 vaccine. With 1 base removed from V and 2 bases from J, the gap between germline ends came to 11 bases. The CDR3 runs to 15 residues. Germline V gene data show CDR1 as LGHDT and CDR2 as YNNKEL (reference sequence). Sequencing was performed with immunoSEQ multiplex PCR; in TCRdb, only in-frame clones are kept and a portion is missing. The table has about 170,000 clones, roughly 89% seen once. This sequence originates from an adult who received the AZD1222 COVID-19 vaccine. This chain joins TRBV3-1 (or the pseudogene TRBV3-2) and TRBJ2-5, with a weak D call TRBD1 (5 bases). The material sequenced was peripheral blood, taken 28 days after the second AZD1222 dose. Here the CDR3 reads CASSQAAGKQETQYF. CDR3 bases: TGTGCCAGCAGCCAAGCCGCAGGGAAACAAGAGACCCAGTACTTC.